Shown below are 3 T cell receptor beta chains from a single sample sequenced in a study of shared clonotypes between healthy human individuals. Libraries were prepared by immunoSEQ multiplex PCR; TCRdb keeps only in-frame clonotypes and omits some of them. The table shows 2 million to 2.5 million clones, with roughly 93% occurring only once. The sequenced material came from naive CD4+ T cells from PBMCs. Subset: CD45RA+ positively selected. The receptor set was obtained from a man aged 18 to 29 in good health. Some clones in this sample may be carry-over from other donors' samples.

This sequence joins TRBV30 and TRBJ1-1, with D maybe TRBD1 (6 bases). The CDR3 loop spans 16 amino acids. Germline assignment: CDR1 GTSNPN and CDR2 SVGIG (reference sequence). Trimming left V 1 base short and J 5 bases short, with 20 bases between. The CDR3 DNA reads TGTGCCTGGAGTGACCCTATTCAGGGGAGAAAAACTGAAGCTTTCTTT. It encodes CAWSDPIQGRKTEAFF.

This clone has a handful of counts. The genes are TRBV2 and TRBJ1-5, with D perhaps matching TRBD1 (5 bases). V was shortened by 7 bases and J by 4 bases, with 17 bases between the two germline ends. Germline CDR1 reads SNHLY; CDR2 reads FYNNEI. There are 15 residues in the CDR3. CDR3 region: CASNRQSGDNQPQHF. The CDR3 DNA follows: TGTGCCAGCAACCGACAGTCTGGGGATAATCAGCCCCAGCATTTT.

This sequence joins TRBV19 and TRBJ2-1; D not resolved. Per the germline V gene, CDR1 is LNHDA and CDR2 is SQIVND (reference sequence). The CDR3 runs 15 residues. V was clipped by 2 bases and J by 7 bases, with 15 bases between them. CDR3 in DNA: TGTGCCAGTAGTATACCGGGTGGCGGAACGAATGAGCAGTTCTTC. It yields the protein CASSIPGGGTNEQFF.